The sequence of this TCR beta chain was determined in a study of blood T cells in healthy people across ages. Study at large: Per every two T cells, about one barcoded beta molecule was captured by template switching.

This clonotype came up a few times. The CDR3 covers 15 residues. Trimming took 7 bases from V and 1 from J, leaving 15 bases between them. CDR1 is SGHKS, CDR2 YYEKEE, per germline (reference sequence). Caucasian, healthy and from Russia, the donors were aged between roughly 6 and 95. Per-sample yields of isolated PBMCs were at least 6 million. A sample-barcoded 5' primer and a J-beta primer mix were used in a second PCR of about 7 to 12 cycles. At least 2.5 million CDR3-containing paired-end reads were obtained per sample. Via MiXCR, TCRdb re-called the 5' RACE reads, giving one row per CDR3 protein. The sample records fewer than 1,000,000 distinct CDR3 sequences, around half being singletons.

Sequencing used blood. The source of this sequence is an older man in good health. V is TRBV5-5 and J is TRBJ2-1; no firm D call. The CDR3 nucleotides are TGTGCCAGCGGGTCCCAGTTGGGGTCCTACAATGAGCAGTTCTTC. This encodes CASGSQLGSYNEQFF.